These 6 T cell receptor beta chains share one sample of origin, sequenced in a study of radiation and T cells in renal cell carcinoma. This sample's time point: blood 4 weeks post-SBRT, at nephrectomy. Described treatment: 15 Gy SBRT to primary tumor, nephrectomy 4 weeks later. The assay was immunoSEQ multiplex PCR, and TCRdb's table has in-frame clones only and misses some. The sample has tens of thousands of clones; over 80% are singletons. The source was blood, collected from a patient whose treatment included radiotherapy and nephrectomy. These TCRs come from a man aged 45-60 years with renal cell carcinoma.

The CDR3 protein is CSVLRDRGMISIVREYF. CDR3 nucleotides: TGCAGCGTTCTCCGGGACAGGGGTATGATTTCCATAGTTAGGGAGTACTTC. The V gene is TRBV29-1, the J gene TRBJ2-7, with TRBD1 identical over 10 bases. Germline assignment: CDR1 SQVTM and CDR2 ANQGSEA. The V and J ends lost 5 bases and 11 bases, in that order; junction bases with no gene match: 24. The length of the CDR3 is 17 residues.

This sequence joins TRBV7-9 and TRBJ2-7; D not resolved. Per the germline V gene, CDR1 is SEHNR and CDR2 is FQNEAQ (reference sequence). The CDR3 length is 14 residues. V gave up 5 bases and J gave up 0 bases, with 11 bases separating them. This chain's CDR3 is CASSPSGYSYEQYF. The CDR3 coding sequence is TGTGCCAGCAGCCCCTCCGGTTACTCCTACGAGCAGTACTTC.

The gene calls are TRBV7-6 and TRBJ1-1; 9 positions agree with TRBD1. This CDR3 has 13 amino acids. With V trimmed by 5 bases and J by 3 bases, 1 base remained unmatched. CDR1 and CDR2 (germline): SGHVS, FNYEAQ. CDR3 in amino acids: CASSRQGDTEAFF. CDR3 DNA: TGTGCCAGCAGCAGACAGGGGGACACTGAAGCTTTCTTT.

V usage is TRBV5-1 and J usage is TRBJ1-2, with 7 nucleotides matching TRBD1. Per germline, CDR1 SGHRS and CDR2 YFSETQ. There are 15 residues in the CDR3. V shed 1 base, J shed 2 bases, and the junction held 5 bases outside the gene matches. The CDR3 region has the DNA TGCGCCAGCAGCTTGAATTCAGGGGGAAACTATGGCTACACCTTC. Translation: CASSLNSGGNYGYTF.

This chain uses TRBV7-9 with TRBJ2-1; D possibly matches TRBD1 or TRBD2 (6 bases each). The CDR3 totals 16 residues. Trimming removed 4 bases at V and 8 bases at J, with 21 bases between. CDR1 is SEHNR and CDR2 is FQNEAQ in the germline V gene (reference sequence). The CDR3 protein is CASSSLRGRFNYEQFF. In DNA form, the CDR3 reads TGTGCCAGCAGCTCACTAAGGGGGAGGTTTAACTATGAGCAGTTCTTC.

CDR3 bases: TGTGCCAGCAGCCCCGGACATCCTAGCACAGATACGCAGTATTTT. As protein: CASSPGHPSTDTQYF. V and J are TRBV9 and TRBJ2-3; maybe TRBD1 (5 bases). The CDR3 extends over 15 amino acids. Germline CDR1 and CDR2: SGDLS and YYNGEE. V lost 4 bases and J lost 0, with 12 bases in between.